A selection of T cell receptor beta chains follows, all from one sample in a study of blood T cell repertoires in COVID-19. Libraries were prepared by immunoSEQ multiplex PCR; TCRdb keeps only in-frame clonotypes and omits some of them. The table shows about 430,000 clones, with roughly 89% occurring only once. The specimen was peripheral blood. These receptors all stem from a man aged 18 to 30 with COVID-19, enrolled during active disease. CDR3s include the opening cysteine and the closing phenylalanine or tryptophan. The D gene is left open where the match is weak. Rows may omit the clone size; those that give it use once, few, many or a size class.

V	D	J	size	CDR3	DNA
TRBV2	-	TRBJ2-3	-	CASSENRDTDTQYF	TGTGCCAGCAGTGAGAACAGGGATACAGATACGCAGTATTTT
TRBV29-1	-	TRBJ2-1	-	CSPLLDGNNEQFF	TGCAGCCCACTTCTCGACGGGAACAATGAGCAGTTCTTC
TRBV5-1	-	TRBJ2-7	-	CASSLGGSADSYEQYF	TGCGCCAGCAGCTTGGGCGGCTCAGCGGATTCCTACGAGCAGTACTTC
TRBV7-8	TRBD1	TRBJ1-5	few	CASSGVYGTGYNQPQHF	TGTGCCAGCAGCGGAGTATACGGGACAGGATACAATCAGCCCCAGCATTTT
TRBV11-2	TRBD2	TRBJ2-2	-	CASSLVAGDGELFF	TGTGCCAGCAGCTTAGTAGCGGGGGACGGGGAGCTGTTTTTT
TRBV5-8	TRBD1	TRBJ1-6	-	CASSKDRGNSPLHF	TGTGCCAGCAGCAAGGACAGGGGAAATTCACCCCTCCACTTT
TRBV30	-	TRBJ2-1	-	CAWSVGLGSHAEQFF	TGTGCCTGGAGTGTAGGCTTGGGTAGCCACGCTGAGCAGTTCTTC
TRBV2	TRBD1	TRBJ1-5	-	CASRDRAESNQPQHF	TGTGCCAGCAGGGACAGGGCCGAGAGCAATCAGCCCCAGCATTTT
TRBV6-5	TRBD2	TRBJ2-7	-	CASKSVSGGHEQYF	TGTGCCAGCAAGTCGGTTAGCGGGGGCCACGAGCAGTACTTC
TRBV25-1	-	TRBJ1-1	-	CASSATGPSEAFF	TGTGCCAGCAGTGCTACAGGCCCCTCTGAAGCTTTCTTT
TRBV10-2	TRBD1	TRBJ1-5	-	CASSGGTGVTQPQHF	TGCGCCAGCAGTGGGGGGACAGGGGTAACCCAGCCCCAGCATTTT
TRBV3-1/TRBV3-2	TRBD1	TRBJ1-4	-	CASSRALGQGHEKLFF	TGTGCCAGCAGCCGGGCCCTTGGACAGGGGCATGAAAAACTGTTTTTT
TRBV18	-	TRBJ2-1	-	CASSPGEEGYNEQFF	TGTGCCAGCTCACCAGGGGAGGAGGGGTACAATGAGCAGTTCTTC
TRBV5-1	-	TRBJ2-3	-	CASSLGAAQYF	TGCGCCAGCAGCTTAGGAGCTGCGCAGTATTTT
TRBV7-9	-	TRBJ1-2	once	CASSFSGDASGEYGYTF	TGTGCCAGCAGCTTTTCTGGAGACGCTTCGGGGGAATATGGCTACACCTTC
TRBV29-1	-	TRBJ2-7	once	CSVGTREQYF	TGCAGCGTTGGCACTCGCGAGCAGTACTTC
TRBV10-3	-	TRBJ1-1	once	CATTANTEAFF	TGTGCCACGACAGCGAACACTGAAGCTTTCTTT
TRBV5-1	-	TRBJ1-1	-	CASSSGSGGLFTEAFF	TGCGCCAGCAGCTCCGGGAGCGGGGGCTTGTTCACTGAAGCTTTCTTT
TRBV5-1	TRBD1	TRBJ2-2	-	CASSSNRGQDGELFF	TGCGCCAGCAGCTCGAACAGGGGGCAGGACGGGGAGCTGTTTTTT
TRBV4-1	TRBD1	TRBJ2-7	-	CASSQRFITGGRYEQYF	TGCGCCAGCAGCCAACGATTTATTACAGGGGGGCGGTACGAGCAGTACTTC
TRBV27	-	TRBJ2-1	-	CASTRNQGSEQFF	TGTGCCAGCACTCGGAACCAGGGGAGTGAGCAGTTCTTC
TRBV5-6	TRBD2	TRBJ2-1	-	CASSFPDGRAQVEQFF	TGTGCCAGCAGCTTTCCTGACGGGAGGGCTCAGGTTGAGCAGTTCTTC